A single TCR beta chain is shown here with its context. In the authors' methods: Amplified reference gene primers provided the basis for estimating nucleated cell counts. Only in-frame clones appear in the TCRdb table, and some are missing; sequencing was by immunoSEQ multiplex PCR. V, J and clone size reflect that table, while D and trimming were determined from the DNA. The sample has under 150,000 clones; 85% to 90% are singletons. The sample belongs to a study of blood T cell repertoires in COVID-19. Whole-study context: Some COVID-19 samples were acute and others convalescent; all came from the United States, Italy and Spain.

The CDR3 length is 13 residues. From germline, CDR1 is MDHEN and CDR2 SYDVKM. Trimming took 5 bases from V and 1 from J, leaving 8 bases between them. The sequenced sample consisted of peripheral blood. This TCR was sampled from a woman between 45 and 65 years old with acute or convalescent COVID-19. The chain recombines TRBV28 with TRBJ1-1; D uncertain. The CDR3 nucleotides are TGTGCCAGCAGTCGCAGTGGGAACACTGAAGCTTTCTTT. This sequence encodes CASSRSGNTEAFF.